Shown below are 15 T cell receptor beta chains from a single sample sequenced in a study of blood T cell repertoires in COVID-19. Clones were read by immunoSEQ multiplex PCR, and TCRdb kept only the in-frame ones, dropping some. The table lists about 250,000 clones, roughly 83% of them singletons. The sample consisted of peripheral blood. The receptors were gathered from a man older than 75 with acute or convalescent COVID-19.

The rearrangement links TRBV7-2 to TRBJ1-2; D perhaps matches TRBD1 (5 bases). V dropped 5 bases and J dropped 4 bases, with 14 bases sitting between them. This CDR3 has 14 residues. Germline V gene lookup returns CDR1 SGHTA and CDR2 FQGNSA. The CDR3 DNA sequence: TGTGCCAGCAGCCCCGCCAGGGCGATCTATGGCTACACCTTC. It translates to CASSPARAIYGYTF. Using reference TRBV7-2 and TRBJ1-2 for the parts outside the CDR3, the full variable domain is GAGVSQSPSNKVTEKGKDVELRCDPISGHTALYWYRQSLGQGLEFLIYFQGNSAPDKSGLPSDRFSAERTGGSVSTLTIQRTQQEDSAVYLCASSPARAIYGYTFGSGTRLTVV.

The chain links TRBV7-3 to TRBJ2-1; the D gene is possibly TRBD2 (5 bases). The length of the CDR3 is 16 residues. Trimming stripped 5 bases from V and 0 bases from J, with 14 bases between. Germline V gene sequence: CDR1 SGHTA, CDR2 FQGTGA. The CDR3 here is CASSPRRGSSYNEQFF. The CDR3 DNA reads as TGTGCCAGCAGCCCCCGCCGAGGGAGCTCCTACAATGAGCAGTTCTTC.

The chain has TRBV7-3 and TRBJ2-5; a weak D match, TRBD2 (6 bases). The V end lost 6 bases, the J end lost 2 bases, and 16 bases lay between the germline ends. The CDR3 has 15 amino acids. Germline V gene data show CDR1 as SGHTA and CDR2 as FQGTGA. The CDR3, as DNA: TGTGCCAGCAGTCCTCGCGGGGTTTCGCAAGAGACCCAGTACTTC. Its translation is CASSPRGVSQETQYF.

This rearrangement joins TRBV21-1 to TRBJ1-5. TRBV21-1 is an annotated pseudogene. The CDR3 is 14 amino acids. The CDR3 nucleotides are TGTGCCAGCAGCAGAGGAGGGGGCAATCAGCCCCAGCATTTT. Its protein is CASSRGGGNQPQHF.

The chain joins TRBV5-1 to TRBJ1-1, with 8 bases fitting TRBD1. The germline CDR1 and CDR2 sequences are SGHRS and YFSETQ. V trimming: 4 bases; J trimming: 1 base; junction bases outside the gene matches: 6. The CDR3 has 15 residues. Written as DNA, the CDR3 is TGCGCCAGCAGCCATCAGGGGGCCCAGAACACTGAAGCTTTCTTT. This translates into CASSHQGAQNTEAFF.

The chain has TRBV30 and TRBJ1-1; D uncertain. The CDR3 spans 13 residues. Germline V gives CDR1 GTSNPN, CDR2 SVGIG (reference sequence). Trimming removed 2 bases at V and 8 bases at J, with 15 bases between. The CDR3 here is CAWSPPRQSEAFF. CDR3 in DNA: TGTGCCTGGAGTCCCCCTAGGCAATCCGAAGCTTTCTTT.

The CDR3 loop reads CASGLAGGSEQFF. The DNA for the CDR3 is TGTGCTAGCGGACTAGCGGGAGGATCCGAGCAGTTCTTC. The chain recombines TRBV12-5 with TRBJ2-1, with 14 bases aligning to TRBD2. There are 13 residues in the CDR3. The trim removed 9 bases at V and 10 bases at J, leaving 5 bases unmatched. Per the germline V gene, CDR1 is LGHNT and CDR2 is FRNRAP.

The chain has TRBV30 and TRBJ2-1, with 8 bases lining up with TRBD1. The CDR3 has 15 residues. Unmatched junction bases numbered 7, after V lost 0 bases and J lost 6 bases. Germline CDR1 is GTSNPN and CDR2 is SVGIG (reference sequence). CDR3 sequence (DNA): TGTGCCTGGAGTGTACGGACAGGGCTAGTCAATGAGCAGTTCTTC. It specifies CAWSVRTGLVNEQFF.

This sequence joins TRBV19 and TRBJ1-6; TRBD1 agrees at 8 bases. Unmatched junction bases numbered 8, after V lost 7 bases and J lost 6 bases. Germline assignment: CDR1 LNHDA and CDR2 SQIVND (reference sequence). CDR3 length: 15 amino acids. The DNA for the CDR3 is TGTGCCAGTAAAGGACAGGGAGGGCCTAATTCACCCCTCCACTTT. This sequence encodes CASKGQGGPNSPLHF.

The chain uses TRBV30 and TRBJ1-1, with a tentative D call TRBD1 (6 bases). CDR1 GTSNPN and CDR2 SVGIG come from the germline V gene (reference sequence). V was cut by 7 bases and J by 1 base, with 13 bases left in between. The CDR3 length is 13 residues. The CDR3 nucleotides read TGTGCCTTAGCGAGGGGGTGGAACACTGAAGCTTTCTTT. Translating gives CALARGWNTEAFF.

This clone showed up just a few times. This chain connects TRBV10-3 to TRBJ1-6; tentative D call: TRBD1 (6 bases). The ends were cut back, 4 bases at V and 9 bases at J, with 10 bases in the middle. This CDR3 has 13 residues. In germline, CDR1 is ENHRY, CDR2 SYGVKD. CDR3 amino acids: CAISGTDSSPLHF. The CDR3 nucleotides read TGTGCCATCAGTGGGACGGACAGTTCACCCCTCCACTTT.

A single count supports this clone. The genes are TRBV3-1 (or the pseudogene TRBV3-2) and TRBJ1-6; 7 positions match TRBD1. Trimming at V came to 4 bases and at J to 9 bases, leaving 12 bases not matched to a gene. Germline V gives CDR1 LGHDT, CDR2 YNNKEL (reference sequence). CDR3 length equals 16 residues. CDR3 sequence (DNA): TGTGCCAGCAGCCCCGTTTTTACAGGGGAGACTTCACCCCTCCACTTT. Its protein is CASSPVFTGETSPLHF.

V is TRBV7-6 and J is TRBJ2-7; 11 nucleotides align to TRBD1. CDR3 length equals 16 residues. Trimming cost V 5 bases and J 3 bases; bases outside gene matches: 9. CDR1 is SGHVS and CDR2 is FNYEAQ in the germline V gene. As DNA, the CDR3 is TGTGCCAGCAGCCGTGGACCGGGACAGGGGGACTACGAGCAGTACTTC. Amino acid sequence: CASSRGPGQGDYEQYF.

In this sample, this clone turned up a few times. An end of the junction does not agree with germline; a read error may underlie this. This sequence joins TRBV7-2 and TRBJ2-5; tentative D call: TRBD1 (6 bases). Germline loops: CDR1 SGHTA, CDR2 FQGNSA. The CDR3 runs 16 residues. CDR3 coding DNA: TGTGCCAGCAGCTTTAGTAATCAGGGGAGCCAAGCGACCCAGTACTTC. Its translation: CASSFSNQGSQATQYF.

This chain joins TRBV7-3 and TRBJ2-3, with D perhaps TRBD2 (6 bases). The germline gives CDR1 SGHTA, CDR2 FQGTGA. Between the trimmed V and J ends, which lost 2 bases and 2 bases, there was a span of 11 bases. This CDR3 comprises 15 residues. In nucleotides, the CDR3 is TGTGCCAGCAGCTTAGGAGGGCCCACCACAGATACGCAGTATTTT. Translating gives CASSLGGPTTDTQYF.